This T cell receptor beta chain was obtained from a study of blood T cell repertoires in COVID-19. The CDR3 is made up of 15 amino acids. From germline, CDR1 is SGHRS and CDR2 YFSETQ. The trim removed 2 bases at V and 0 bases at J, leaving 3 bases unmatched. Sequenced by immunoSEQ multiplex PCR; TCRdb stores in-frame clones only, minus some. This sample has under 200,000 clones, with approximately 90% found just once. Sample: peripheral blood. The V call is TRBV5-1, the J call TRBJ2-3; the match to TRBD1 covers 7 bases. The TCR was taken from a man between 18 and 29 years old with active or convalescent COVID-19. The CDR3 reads CASSLTGVSTDTQYF. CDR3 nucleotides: TGCGCCAGCAGCTTAACAGGGGTTAGCACAGATACGCAGTATTTT.